Listed below are T cell receptor beta chains from one sample, sequenced in a study of OX40 agonist ivuxolimab in advanced cancers. Sequencing used immunoSEQ multiplex PCR; TCRdb keeps in-frame clones, though not all of them. The table records 52,000 or so clones, 70% to 90% of them present only once. The material was CD4+ or CD8+ T cells sorted from blood, obtained in a trial of the OX40 agonist ivuxolimab. These receptors all come from an adult with an advanced solid tumor such as melanoma, head and neck, liver or kidney cancer. Each CDR3 is given with its conserved first and last residue. The D gene is left open where the match is weak. Not every row has a clone size; where given, it reads once, few, many or a size class.

cdr3_length	d_call	v_call	j_call	clone_size	cdr3_nt	cdr3_aa
13	TRBD2	TRBV5-6	TRBJ2-1	-	TGTGCCAGCAGCCCGCATAGCGGGAGTGGCCAGTTCTTC	CASSPHSGSGQFF
13	-	TRBV29-1	TRBJ1-2	-	TGCAGCGTCTTGGAAGAAAATAACTATGGCTACACCTTC	CSVLEENNYGYTF
15	-	TRBV4-1	TRBJ1-1	-	TGCGCCAGCAGCCAAGAACCGTTTCTGAACACTGAAGCTTTCTTT	CASSQEPFLNTEAFF
13	-	TRBV7-8	TRBJ2-2	-	TGTGCCAGCAGCTTAGGGGGAAGCGGGGAGCTGTTTTTT	CASSLGGSGELFF
15	-	TRBV27	TRBJ2-7	-	TGTGCCAGCAGTCCGGAAGGAGTGCTATCCTACGAGCAGTACTTC	CASSPEGVLSYEQYF
13	-	TRBV6-5	TRBJ1-1	few	TGTGCCAGCACCCCACAGGGCGTCACTGAAGCTTTCTTT	CASTPQGVTEAFF
15	TRBD2	TRBV4-1	TRBJ2-3	few	TGCGCCAGCAGCCAAGTCGCGGGAGGCACAGATACGCAGTATTTT	CASSQVAGGTDTQYF
15	TRBD1	TRBV27	TRBJ1-1	-	TGTGCCAGCAGCTCGACGACAGGGAGAGGCACTGAAGCTTTCTTT	CASSSTTGRGTEAFF
15	-	TRBV5-1	TRBJ1-1	-	TGCGCCAGCAGCTCCATGAACCCAGTGAACACTGAAGCTTTCTTT	CASSSMNPVNTEAFF
13	-	TRBV7-8	TRBJ1-2	-	TGTGCCAGCAGCTCCCAAGGGGAGAGTGGCTACACCTTC	CASSSQGESGYTF
13	-	TRBV6-1	TRBJ2-7	-	TGTGCCAGCAGTGAAGCCGGATCCTACGAGCAGTACTTC	CASSEAGSYEQYF
14	-	TRBV4-1	TRBJ1-5	-	TGCGCCAGCAGCCAAAGCACAGTCAATCAGCCCCAGCATTTT	CASSQSTVNQPQHF
13	-	TRBV4-2	TRBJ2-1	-	TGTGCCAGCAGCCAGCCGGGACCTAATGAGCAGTTCTTC	CASSQPGPNEQFF
13	-	TRBV5-6	TRBJ1-1	few	TGTGCCAGCAGCTTTGGGGACATCACTGAAGCTTTCTTT	CASSFGDITEAFF
16	-	TRBV2	TRBJ2-6	few	TGTGCCAGCAGTGAATATGAGGGATCTGGGGCCAACGTCCTGACTTTC	CASSEYEGSGANVLTF
14	TRBD1	TRBV10-1	TRBJ1-6	medium-sized	TGCGCCAGCAGGCAGGACAGGGGGAATTCACCCCTCCACTTT	CASRQDRGNSPLHF